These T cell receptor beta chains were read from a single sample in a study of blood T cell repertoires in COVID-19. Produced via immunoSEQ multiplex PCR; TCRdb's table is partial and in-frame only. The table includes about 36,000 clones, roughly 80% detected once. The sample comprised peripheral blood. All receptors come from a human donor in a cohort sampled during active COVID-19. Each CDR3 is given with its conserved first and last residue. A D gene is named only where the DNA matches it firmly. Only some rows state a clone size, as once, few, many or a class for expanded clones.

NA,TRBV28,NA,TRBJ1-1,TGTGCCAGCAGTTATGTTCAGGGGAACACTGAAGCTTTCTTT,CASSYVQGNTEAFF
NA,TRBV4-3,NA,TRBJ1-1,TGCGCCAGCAGCCAAGATCTAGGGGACTGGAACACTGAAGCTTTCTTT,CASSQDLGDWNTEAFF
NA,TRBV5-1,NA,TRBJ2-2,TGCGCCAGCAGCCCCTTGGGAGGATCCGGGGAGCTGTTTTTT,CASSPLGGSGELFF
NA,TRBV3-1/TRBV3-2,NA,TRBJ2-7,TGTGCCAGCAACTTCCGGGGACTCCTAGGCGAGCAGTACTTC,CASNFRGLLGEQYF
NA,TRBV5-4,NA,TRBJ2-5,TGTGCCAGCAGCTCACGGGGGACCCAGTACTTC,CASSSRGTQYF
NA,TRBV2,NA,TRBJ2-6,TGTGCCAGCAGGGAGGGCCGGGCAGGGGCCAACGTCCTGACTTTC,CASREGRAGANVLTF
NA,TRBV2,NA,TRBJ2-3,TGTGCCAGCCGCCGGGGTAGCGGCGCTCCAGGTACGCAGTATTTT,CASRRGSGAPGTQYF
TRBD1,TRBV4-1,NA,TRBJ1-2,TGCGCCAGCAGCCATGAACAGGGGAACTATGGCTACACCTTC,CASSHEQGNYGYTF
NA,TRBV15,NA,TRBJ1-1,TGTGCCACCAGCAGAGATTTGGGGGCCGGGAACACTGAAGCTTTCTTT,CATSRDLGAGNTEAFF
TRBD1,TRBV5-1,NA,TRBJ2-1,TGCGCCAGCAGCTTGTGGCAGGGGGCGCCCAATGAGCAGTTCTTC,CASSLWQGAPNEQFF
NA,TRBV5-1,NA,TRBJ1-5,TGCGCCAGCAGCCCAAACCTAGGGGATCAGCCCCAGCATTTT,CASSPNLGDQPQHF
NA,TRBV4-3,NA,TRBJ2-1,TGCGCCAGCAGCCAAGATAGTCCCGCGGGTACCCACAATGAGCAGTTCTTC,CASSQDSPAGTHNEQFF
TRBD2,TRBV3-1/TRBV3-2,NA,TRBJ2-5,TGTGCCAGCAGCGTTAGCGGGGGCCAAGAGACCCAGTACTTC,CASSVSGGQETQYF
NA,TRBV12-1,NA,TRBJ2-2,TGTGCCAGCAGCTTTAGGGGACTAGCGGGGGGGCCCTTGCCGAACACCGGGGAGCTGTTTTTT,CASSFRGLAGGPLPNTGELFF
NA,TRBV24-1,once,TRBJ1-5,TGTGCCACCAGTGATTCAGGGGGCAATCAGCCCCAGCATTTT,CATSDSGGNQPQHF
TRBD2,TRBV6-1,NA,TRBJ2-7,TGTGCCAGCAGTGCAATATCCCTCCAACTAGCGGGGGGTATTAAGCAGTACTTC,CASSAISLQLAGGIKQYF
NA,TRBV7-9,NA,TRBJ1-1,TGTGCCAGCAGCAACAGGGAAACAGCTTTCTTT,CASSNRETAFF
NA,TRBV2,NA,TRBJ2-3,TGTGCCAGCAGTGGTGTGAGGGGGGGGCGCGATACGCAGTATTTT,CASSGVRGGRDTQYF
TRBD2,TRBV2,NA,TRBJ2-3,TGTGCCAGCAGTGGCGCTAGCGGGGGTGGAGATACGCAGTATTTT,CASSGASGGGDTQYF
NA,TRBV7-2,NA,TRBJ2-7,TGTGCCAGCAGCTCCAACAGATACGAGCAGTACTTC,CASSSNRYEQYF
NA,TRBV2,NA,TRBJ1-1,TGTGCCAGCGGGAACAGGGTCGTCACTGAAGCTTTCTTT,CASGNRVVTEAFF
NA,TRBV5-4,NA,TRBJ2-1,TGTGCCAGCAGCTTGGGTGGGGCGGATGAGCAGTTCTTC,CASSLGGADEQFF
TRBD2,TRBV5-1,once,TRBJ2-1,TGCGCCAGCAGCTTGGAGGCTCAAGGCTCACTAGCGGGGAACAATGAGCAGTTCTTC,CASSLEAQGSLAGNNEQFF
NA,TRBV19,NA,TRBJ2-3,TGTGCCAGTAGTATAAGGGTAGCGACAGATACGCAGTATTTT,CASSIRVATDTQYF
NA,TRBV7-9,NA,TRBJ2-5,TGTGCCAGCAGCTATGGGACTGCAGAAGAGACCCAGTACTTC,CASSYGTAEETQYF
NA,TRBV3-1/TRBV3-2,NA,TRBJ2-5,TGTGCCAGCAGCCAGGGGCTTCAAGAGACCCAGTACTTC,CASSQGLQETQYF
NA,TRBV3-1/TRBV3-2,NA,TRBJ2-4,TGTGCCAGCAGCCAAGATCTAGCCATTCAGTACTTC,CASSQDLAIQYF
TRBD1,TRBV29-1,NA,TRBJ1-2,TGCAGCGTCGGGACAGGGACAAGCTATGGCTACACCTTC,CSVGTGTSYGYTF
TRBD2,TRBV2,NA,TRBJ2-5,TGTGCCAGCGGGCGGAGCAGCGGGGGGGCAGAGGGGGAGACCCAGTACTTC,CASGRSSGGAEGETQYF
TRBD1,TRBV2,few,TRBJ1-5,TGTGCCAGCAGTAATACACAGGGGGCCCAGCCCCAGCATTTT,CASSNTQGAQPQHF
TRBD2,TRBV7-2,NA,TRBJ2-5,TGTGCCAGCAGCATCCGACTAGCGGGGGGGCCAGAGAAGGAGACCCAGTACTTC,CASSIRLAGGPEKETQYF
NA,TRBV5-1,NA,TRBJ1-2,TGCGCCAGCAACCCGGACAGCTTTAGAAACTATGGCTACACCTTC,CASNPDSFRNYGYTF
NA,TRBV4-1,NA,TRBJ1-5,TGCGCCAGCAGCCAAGGGAGCTTAAGCAATCAGCCCCAGCATTTT,CASSQGSLSNQPQHF
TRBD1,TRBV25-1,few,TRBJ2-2,TGTGCCAGCAATCCGGGACAGGGAATGGCCGGGGAGCTGTTTTTT,CASNPGQGMAGELFF
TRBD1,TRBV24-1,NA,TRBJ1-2,TGTGCCACCAGTGATCCTGGGACAGGGGGCGATGGCTACACCTTC,CATSDPGTGGDGYTF
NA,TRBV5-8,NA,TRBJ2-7,TGTGCCAGCAGCTTGGAACACTACGAGCAGTACTTC,CASSLEHYEQYF
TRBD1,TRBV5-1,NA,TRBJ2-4,TGCGCCAGCCAGACAGGGATTGAAAAAGCCAAAAACATTCAGTACTTC,CASQTGIEKAKNIQYF
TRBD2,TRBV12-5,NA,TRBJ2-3,TGTGCTAGTGCCATACTAGCGTTTGATACGCAGTATTTT,CASAILAFDTQYF
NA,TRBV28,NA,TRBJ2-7,TGTGCCAGCAGTTCCCGGGAACCTCCCTACGAGCAGTACTTC,CASSSREPPYEQYF
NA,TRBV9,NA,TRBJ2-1,TGTGCCAGCAGCGTAGGACGAAGAACAGACAATGAGCAGTTCTTC,CASSVGRRTDNEQFF